Listed below are T cell receptor beta chains from one sample, sequenced in a study of cytomegalovirus exposure and HLA in healthy donors. TCRdb's table, derived via immunoSEQ multiplex PCR, lists solely in-frame clones and lacks some. The sample holds 170,000 or so clones, about 86% seen once. The specimen sequenced was PBMCs. The receptors stem from a woman aged 18-29 years in good health and CMV-seronegative. Each CDR3 is given with its conserved first and last residue. A D gene is named only where the DNA matches it firmly. Some rows have no size entry. The others give once, few or many, or a class for an expanded clone.

J gene: TRBJ1-2; clone size: NA; V gene: TRBV6-6; D gene: TRBD1; CDR3 DNA: TGTGCCAGCAGTTTGACAGGGGGGATCTATGGCTACACCTTC; CDR3 protein: CASSLTGGIYGYTF
J gene: TRBJ1-2; clone size: NA; V gene: TRBV2; D gene: NA; CDR3 DNA: TGTGCCAGCAATTCGGGAAACTATGGCTACACCTTC; CDR3 protein: CASNSGNYGYTF
J gene: TRBJ1-5; clone size: few; V gene: TRBV9; D gene: TRBD1; CDR3 DNA: TGTGCCAGCAGCCCCGGACAGGGGACGCGCAATCAGCCCCAGCATTTT; CDR3 protein: CASSPGQGTRNQPQHF
J gene: TRBJ2-1; clone size: NA; V gene: TRBV9; D gene: NA; CDR3 DNA: TGTGCCAGCAGCGTAGGCCCCCCCAACCGGGGGGAGCAGTTCTTC; CDR3 protein: CASSVGPPNRGEQFF
J gene: TRBJ2-5; clone size: NA; V gene: TRBV7-8; D gene: NA; CDR3 DNA: TGTGCCAGCAGCCTAGGAGCGAGCGGCCAAGAGACCCAGTACTTC; CDR3 protein: CASSLGASGQETQYF
J gene: TRBJ1-1; clone size: NA; V gene: TRBV30; D gene: NA; CDR3 DNA: TGTGCCTGGAGTGGGCCGGGTGAAGCTTTCTTT; CDR3 protein: CAWSGPGEAFF
J gene: TRBJ2-5; clone size: NA; V gene: TRBV30; D gene: NA; CDR3 DNA: TGTGCCTGGAGTGTACAGGGTGGTCAAGAGACCCAGTACTTC; CDR3 protein: CAWSVQGGQETQYF
J gene: TRBJ2-6; clone size: NA; V gene: TRBV19; D gene: NA; CDR3 DNA: TGTGCCAGTAGATTAACAGGGTCTGGGGCCAACGTCCTGACTTTC; CDR3 protein: CASRLTGSGANVLTF
J gene: TRBJ1-3; clone size: NA; V gene: TRBV11-2; D gene: TRBD1; CDR3 DNA: TGTGCCACCCGAGACGACAGGGGTGGAAACACCATATATTTT; CDR3 protein: CATRDDRGGNTIYF
J gene: TRBJ2-4; clone size: NA; V gene: TRBV5-1; D gene: NA; CDR3 DNA: TGCGCCAGCAGCTTAGGTAGCCTCGTGGCCCGAAAAGCCAAAAACATTCAGTACTTC; CDR3 protein: CASSLGSLVARKAKNIQYF
J gene: TRBJ2-7; clone size: NA; V gene: TRBV4-2; D gene: TRBD2; CDR3 DNA: TGTGCCAGCAGCCACTGGGGACTAGCGGATTTCTACGAGCAGTACTTC; CDR3 protein: CASSHWGLADFYEQYF
J gene: TRBJ2-1; clone size: NA; V gene: TRBV28; D gene: TRBD2; CDR3 DNA: TGTGCCAGCAGTCCCCTGACTAGCGGACTTTACAATGAGCAGTTCTTC; CDR3 protein: CASSPLTSGLYNEQFF
J gene: TRBJ1-5; clone size: NA; V gene: TRBV10-3; D gene: TRBD1; CDR3 DNA: TGTGCCACCCGACAGGGGAGGTTGGGAAATCAGCCCCAGCATTTT; CDR3 protein: CATRQGRLGNQPQHF
J gene: TRBJ2-7; clone size: NA; V gene: TRBV30; D gene: TRBD1; CDR3 DNA: TGTGCCTGGGGCGACAGGGGGTTCGCCTACGAGCAGTACTTC; CDR3 protein: CAWGDRGFAYEQYF
J gene: TRBJ1-5; clone size: NA; V gene: TRBV30; D gene: NA; CDR3 DNA: TGTGCCTGGAGTGAATATAGCAATCAGCCCCAGCATTTT; CDR3 protein: CAWSEYSNQPQHF
J gene: TRBJ2-7; clone size: NA; V gene: TRBV6-5; D gene: TRBD1; CDR3 DNA: TGTGCCAGCAGTTACATCGCGACAGGGGCCTACGAGCAGTACTTC; CDR3 protein: CASSYIATGAYEQYF
J gene: TRBJ1-5; clone size: NA; V gene: TRBV18; D gene: NA; CDR3 DNA: TGTGCCAGCTCACCCGGGGGTATTCAGCCCCAGCATTTT; CDR3 protein: CASSPGGIQPQHF
J gene: TRBJ2-1; clone size: NA; V gene: TRBV27; D gene: TRBD2; CDR3 DNA: TGTGCCAGCAGTACGCGACTAGCGGCCAACAATGAGCAGTTCTTC; CDR3 protein: CASSTRLAANNEQFF
J gene: TRBJ2-1; clone size: NA; V gene: TRBV27; D gene: NA; CDR3 DNA: TGTGCCAGCAGTTTGAGAGGTGGAAACAATGAGCAGTTCTTC; CDR3 protein: CASSLRGGNNEQFF
J gene: TRBJ1-1; clone size: once; V gene: TRBV7-8; D gene: NA; CDR3 DNA: TGTGCCAGCAGCTTAGTTAGCTTGGAAGCTTTCTTT; CDR3 protein: CASSLVSLEAFF
J gene: TRBJ2-2; clone size: NA; V gene: TRBV5-4; D gene: TRBD2; CDR3 DNA: TGTGCCAGCAGCTCGGGACTAGCGGGAGCCGGGGAGCTGTTTTTT; CDR3 protein: CASSSGLAGAGELFF
J gene: TRBJ2-7; clone size: NA; V gene: TRBV4-1; D gene: NA; CDR3 DNA: TGTGCCAGCAGCCAAGATAGCTACGAGCAGTACTTC; CDR3 protein: CASSQDSYEQYF
J gene: TRBJ2-5; clone size: NA; V gene: TRBV10-3; D gene: NA; CDR3 DNA: TGTGCCATCAGTTCAGGGGGGACCCAAGAGACCCAGTACTTC; CDR3 protein: CAISSGGTQETQYF
J gene: TRBJ2-7; clone size: NA; V gene: TRBV27; D gene: NA; CDR3 DNA: TGTGCCAGCAGTTTAGTGACAGTAGGTAGTAACGAGCAGTACTTC; CDR3 protein: CASSLVTVGSNEQYF
J gene: TRBJ2-5; clone size: NA; V gene: TRBV5-1; D gene: NA; CDR3 DNA: TGCGCCAGCAGCTTGGCCGGAGAAAACCAAGAGACCCAGTACTTC; CDR3 protein: CASSLAGENQETQYF
J gene: TRBJ1-2; clone size: NA; V gene: TRBV27; D gene: TRBD1; CDR3 DNA: TGTGCCAGCAGTCCCGACAGGGCCTATGGGTACACCTTC; CDR3 protein: CASSPDRAYGYTF
J gene: TRBJ1-1; clone size: NA; V gene: TRBV7-8; D gene: NA; CDR3 DNA: TGTGCCAGCAGCTCGCCGGGGGGCAGAAGGACTGAAGCTTTCTTT; CDR3 protein: CASSSPGGRRTEAFF
J gene: TRBJ2-6; clone size: once; V gene: TRBV2; D gene: NA; CDR3 DNA: TGTGCCAGCAGTGATTGGAGCTCTGGGGCCAACGTCCTGACTTTC; CDR3 protein: CASSDWSSGANVLTF
J gene: TRBJ1-3; clone size: NA; V gene: TRBV7-8; D gene: NA; CDR3 DNA: TGTGCCAGCAGCCCAAACAGGATTACTGGAAACACCATATATTTT; CDR3 protein: CASSPNRITGNTIYF
J gene: TRBJ2-3; clone size: NA; V gene: TRBV4-2; D gene: TRBD2; CDR3 DNA: TGTGCCAGCAGCCGGACTAGCGGGAGAGATACGCAGTATTTT; CDR3 protein: CASSRTSGRDTQYF
J gene: TRBJ2-7; clone size: NA; V gene: TRBV7-9; D gene: TRBD2; CDR3 DNA: TGTGCCAGCAGCTGGAGCGGGAGCTCGGGCGAGCAGTACTTC; CDR3 protein: CASSWSGSSGEQYF
J gene: TRBJ2-5; clone size: NA; V gene: TRBV5-4; D gene: TRBD2; CDR3 DNA: TGTGCCAGCAGCTACGTTAGCGGGGCCCTTCAGTACTTC; CDR3 protein: CASSYVSGALQYF
J gene: TRBJ2-1; clone size: NA; V gene: TRBV5-1; D gene: NA; CDR3 DNA: TGCGCCAGCAGGAAGGACTGGGAGCAGTTCTTC; CDR3 protein: CASRKDWEQFF
J gene: TRBJ2-7; clone size: NA; V gene: TRBV30; D gene: NA; CDR3 DNA: TGTGCCTGGAGTGTACAGTCAGGGGTGCGGGAGCAGTACTTC; CDR3 protein: CAWSVQSGVREQYF
J gene: TRBJ2-7; clone size: NA; V gene: TRBV27; D gene: TRBD1; CDR3 DNA: TGTGCCAGCAGTTTTACCGGGACAGGGCTTTTCTACGAGCAGTACTTC; CDR3 protein: CASSFTGTGLFYEQYF
J gene: TRBJ1-5; clone size: NA; V gene: TRBV6-5; D gene: NA; CDR3 DNA: TGTGCCAGCAGTTACTCTTGGGAGCAGGGGCAGCCCCAGCATTTT; CDR3 protein: CASSYSWEQGQPQHF
J gene: TRBJ2-1; clone size: NA; V gene: TRBV7-6; D gene: NA; CDR3 DNA: TGTGCCAGCAGCTCGCGGCCCCTCGGGAACCCCAACAATGAGCAGTTCTTC; CDR3 protein: CASSSRPLGNPNNEQFF
J gene: TRBJ1-5; clone size: NA; V gene: TRBV29-1; D gene: TRBD1; CDR3 DNA: TGCAGCGTTGATTCAGGGGGCGCAGGTCAGCCCCAGCATTTT; CDR3 protein: CSVDSGGAGQPQHF
J gene: TRBJ2-7; clone size: NA; V gene: TRBV7-9; D gene: TRBD1; CDR3 DNA: TGTTCCAGCAGCTTTAGGGACAGGGACGGGGGCGAGCAGTACTTC; CDR3 protein: CSSSFRDRDGGEQYF
J gene: TRBJ2-4; clone size: once; V gene: TRBV5-1; D gene: NA; CDR3 DNA: TGCGCCAGCAGCTTGGATGCAGGGGCGAACATTCAGTACTTC; CDR3 protein: CASSLDAGANIQYF
J gene: TRBJ1-1; clone size: NA; V gene: TRBV28; D gene: NA; CDR3 DNA: TGTGCCAGCAGTGGCCCCGACACTGAAGCTTTCTTT; CDR3 protein: CASSGPDTEAFF
J gene: TRBJ2-3; clone size: NA; V gene: TRBV11-2; D gene: NA; CDR3 DNA: TGTGCCAGCAGCCTCACGGGACAAGGCACAGATACGCAGTATTTT; CDR3 protein: CASSLTGQGTDTQYF
J gene: TRBJ1-1; clone size: NA; V gene: TRBV5-6; D gene: NA; CDR3 DNA: TGTGCCAGCAGCTTGGCCTCGGTATGGTCAGGTACTGAAGCTTTCTTT; CDR3 protein: CASSLASVWSGTEAFF
J gene: TRBJ2-1; clone size: NA; V gene: TRBV7-9; D gene: TRBD2; CDR3 DNA: TGTTCCAGCAGCTTAACGTCTCGGGAGGTAACCTACAATGAGCAGTTCTTC; CDR3 protein: CSSSLTSREVTYNEQFF
J gene: TRBJ1-2; clone size: once; V gene: TRBV5-4; D gene: NA; CDR3 DNA: TGTGCCAGCAGCTTGGGAACCTCACAGGAGGGTACGGGCTACACCTTC; CDR3 protein: CASSLGTSQEGTGYTF
J gene: TRBJ2-1; clone size: NA; V gene: TRBV5-1; D gene: TRBD2; CDR3 DNA: TGCGCCAGCAGCATGGGGACTAGCGGGGGAGATGAGCAGTTCTTC; CDR3 protein: CASSMGTSGGDEQFF
J gene: TRBJ1-6; clone size: NA; V gene: TRBV18; D gene: TRBD1; CDR3 DNA: TGTGCCAGCTCCCGCCAGAGGACAGGGTATGATTCACCCCTCCACTTT; CDR3 protein: CASSRQRTGYDSPLHF
J gene: TRBJ2-5; clone size: NA; V gene: TRBV5-1; D gene: NA; CDR3 DNA: TGCGCCAGCAGCTTGGGGCAGGCCCAAGAGACCCAGTACTTC; CDR3 protein: CASSLGQAQETQYF